A selection of T cell receptor beta chains follows, all from one sample in a study of blood T cell repertoires in COVID-19. The data were produced by immunoSEQ multiplex PCR, yet TCRdb's version contains in-frame clones alone and is incomplete. Among under 70,000 clones listed, 80% to 90% were seen once. Sequenced material: peripheral blood. These receptors all stem from a woman aged 80 or over with acute or convalescent COVID-19. CDR3s include the opening cysteine and the closing phenylalanine or tryptophan. The D gene is left open where the match is weak. Only part of the rows carry a size: once, few, many, or a class if the clone is expanded.

15	TRBD2	.	TRBV9	TRBJ2-1	CASSVGGGVYNEQFF	TGTGCCAGCAGCGTAGGCGGGGGGGTGTACAATGAGCAGTTCTTC
16	TRBD1	once	TRBV3-1/TRBV3-2	TRBJ2-4	CASSQDGTGIRNNQYF	TGTGCCAGCAGCCAAGACGGGACAGGGATTAGGAACAACCAGTACTTC
14	.	.	TRBV2	TRBJ1-2	CASTHPRGVSGYTF	TGTGCCAGCACCCACCCAAGAGGAGTCTCTGGCTACACCTTC
15	.	.	TRBV2	TRBJ1-6	CASRSGGTVISPLHF	TGTGCCAGCAGATCTGGGGGGACGGTGATCTCACCCCTCCACTTT
14	.	.	TRBV6-5	TRBJ1-5	CASSPRGGRQPQHF	TGTGCCAGCAGCCCCCGGGGAGGGCGGCAGCCCCAGCATTTT
14	.	.	TRBV11-3	TRBJ2-1	CASSLGSTNNEQFF	TGTGCCAGCAGCTTGGGCAGTACCAACAATGAGCAGTTCTTC
15	.	.	TRBV5-4	TRBJ2-4	CASSLAKGGQNIQYF	TGTGCCAGCAGCTTGGCCAAGGGGGGGCAAAACATTCAGTACTTC
13	TRBD2	once	TRBV11-2	TRBJ2-7	CASSIGLAYEQYF	TGTGCCAGCAGCATCGGACTAGCCTACGAGCAGTACTTC
13	.	.	TRBV19	TRBJ1-5	CASRYQSNQPQHF	TGTGCCAGTAGGTATCAGAGCAATCAGCCCCAGCATTTT
13	TRBD2	.	TRBV12-3/TRBV12-4	TRBJ2-5	CASSLGLVETQYF	TGTGCCAGCAGTTTGGGACTAGTAGAGACCCAGTACTTC
15	.	.	TRBV27	TRBJ2-7	CASSPYLGFPYEQYF	TGTGCCAGCAGTCCCTACCTCGGGTTCCCCTACGAGCAGTACTTC
14	.	.	TRBV29-1	TRBJ2-5	CSVDPGASAETQYF	TGCAGCGTTGATCCAGGGGCCTCCGCAGAGACCCAGTACTTC
11	TRBD1	.	TRBV30	TRBJ1-1	CAWRRDSEAFF	TGTGCCTGGAGGCGGGACAGTGAAGCTTTCTTT
14	.	.	TRBV5-1	TRBJ2-1	CASSGQGMGNEQFF	TGCGCCAGCAGCGGCCAGGGGATGGGCAATGAGCAGTTCTTC
17	TRBD2	.	TRBV4-2	TRBJ2-3	CASSQELTSGGVDTQYF	TGTGCCAGCAGCCAAGAATTAACTAGCGGGGGAGTAGATACGCAGTATTTT
15	.	.	TRBV9	TRBJ1-2	CASSVGAEGAYGYTF	TGTGCCAGCAGCGTAGGAGCCGAGGGTGCCTATGGCTACACCTTC
14	.	.	TRBV5-4	TRBJ1-1	CASSAPGQNTEAFF	TGTGCCAGCAGCGCCCCGGGACAGAACACTGAAGCTTTCTTT
15	TRBD1	once	TRBV2	TRBJ1-2	CASSPGTGGVVGYTF	TGTGCCAGCAGCCCCGGGACAGGGGGCGTGGTTGGCTACACCTTC
12	.	.	TRBV2	TRBJ1-2	CASGQSNYGYTF	TGTGCCAGCGGACAGTCTAACTATGGCTACACCTTC
12	.	.	TRBV27	TRBJ1-5	CASQFLGRPQHF	TGTGCCAGCCAGTTTCTTGGTCGGCCCCAGCATTTT
13	.	.	TRBV29-1	TRBJ1-1	CSVERKENTEAFF	TGCAGCGTTGAGCGAAAAGAGAACACTGAAGCTTTCTTT
18	TRBD1	.	TRBV4-1	TRBJ2-1	CASSQGPGRQGSHNEQFF	TGCGCCAGCAGCCAAGGCCCGGGGAGACAGGGATCCCACAATGAGCAGTTCTTC
13	.	.	TRBV12-3/TRBV12-4	TRBJ1-6	CASSLELTRPLHF	TGTGCCAGCAGTTTGGAGCTGACCCGGCCCCTCCACTTT
15	TRBD2	.	TRBV13	TRBJ2-1	CASSQRGGPYNEQFF	TGTGCCAGCAGCCAACGGGGGGGCCCATACAATGAGCAGTTCTTC
15	.	.	TRBV28	TRBJ2-2	CASSPSIPGTGELFF	TGTGCCAGCAGTCCATCAATTCCGGGGACCGGGGAGCTGTTTTTT
15	.	.	TRBV25-1	TRBJ2-7	CASSEEALGSYEQYF	TGTGCCAGCAGTGAAGAAGCACTTGGCTCCTACGAGCAGTACTTC
11	.	.	TRBV20-1	TRBJ2-4	CSATRGNIQYF	TGCAGTGCTACCAGGGGAAACATTCAGTACTTC
15	.	.	TRBV4-2	TRBJ2-5	CASSQAKVGGETQYF	TGTGCCAGCAGCCAAGCGAAGGTGGGGGGAGAGACCCAGTACTTC
14	.	few	TRBV5-1	TRBJ1-1	CASSSLDRNTEAFF	TGCGCCAGCAGCTCGTTGGACAGAAACACTGAAGCTTTCTTT
17	TRBD1	.	TRBV18	TRBJ2-2	CASSPSPGQTNTGELFF	TGTGCCAGCTCACCGTCACCGGGACAGACGAACACCGGGGAGCTGTTTTTT
14	TRBD1	.	TRBV18	TRBJ1-2	CASSPDGTGNGYTF	TGTGCCAGCTCACCCGACGGGACAGGGAATGGCTACACCTTC
14	.	.	TRBV5-5	TRBJ1-4	CASSTTGRREKLFF	TGTGCCAGCAGCACGACTGGGAGGAGGGAAAAACTGTTTTTT
15	.	.	TRBV12-2	TRBJ1-4	CASRLATVFNEKLFF	TGTGCAAGTCGCTTAGCTACAGTATTTAATGAAAAACTGTTTTTT
14	.	.	TRBV24-1	TRBJ2-7	CATSDHTTSYEQYF	TGTGCCACCAGTGATCATACTACCTCCTACGAGCAGTACTTC
14	.	.	TRBV7-8	TRBJ1-1	CASSSRVEQGKAFF	TGTGCCAGCAGCTCAAGGGTGGAGCAGGGTAAAGCTTTCTTT
16	.	once	TRBV6-1	TRBJ2-1	CASSEADRTLYNEQFF	TGTGCCAGCAGTGAAGCAGACAGAACCTTATACAATGAGCAGTTCTTC
12	TRBD1	.	TRBV11-3	TRBJ1-2	CASSNTGDGYTF	TGTGCCAGCAGTAATACAGGGGACGGCTACACCTTC